This TCR beta chain was observed in a study of T-cell reconstitution after alpha-beta-depleted transplantation in children. A TCRbeta library incorporating unique molecular identifiers was prepared. TCRdb ran MiXCR on the PCR reads and lists one entry per CDR3 protein. The repertoire consists of some 80,000 distinct CDR3 sequences, with roughly 18% occurring once and the leading ten covering roughly half. With respect to this clonotype: Its antigen is not identified.

CDR1 and CDR2 (germline): MGHDK, SYGVNS. The CDR3 is 17 residues long. The V end was cut by 0 bases, the J end by 6 bases, with 18 bases between. Study results and limitations: Surviving recipient T cells and thymic progenitors accounted for the high day-60 TCRbeta diversity observed in some patients. Reportedly, only several hundred clones from non-depleted graft cells drove alpha-beta T-cell counts at about two months. Most T-cell counts and diversity one year after the transplant came from T cells that were newly produced.

The receptor was isolated from a male patient under 10 years old who had a stem cell transplant for acute lymphoblastic leukemia, so the T cells may come from the graft donor. This chain joins TRBV25-1 and TRBJ2-1, with D unresolved. This material consisted of PBMCs, mostly from graft donor cells, taken 360 days after TCRalphabeta/CD19-depleted stem cell transplant. CDR3 coding DNA: TGTGCCAGCAGTGAATATATAGGCGGTTGGACGAGCAATGAGCAGTTCTTC. Its protein is CASSEYIGGWTSNEQFF.